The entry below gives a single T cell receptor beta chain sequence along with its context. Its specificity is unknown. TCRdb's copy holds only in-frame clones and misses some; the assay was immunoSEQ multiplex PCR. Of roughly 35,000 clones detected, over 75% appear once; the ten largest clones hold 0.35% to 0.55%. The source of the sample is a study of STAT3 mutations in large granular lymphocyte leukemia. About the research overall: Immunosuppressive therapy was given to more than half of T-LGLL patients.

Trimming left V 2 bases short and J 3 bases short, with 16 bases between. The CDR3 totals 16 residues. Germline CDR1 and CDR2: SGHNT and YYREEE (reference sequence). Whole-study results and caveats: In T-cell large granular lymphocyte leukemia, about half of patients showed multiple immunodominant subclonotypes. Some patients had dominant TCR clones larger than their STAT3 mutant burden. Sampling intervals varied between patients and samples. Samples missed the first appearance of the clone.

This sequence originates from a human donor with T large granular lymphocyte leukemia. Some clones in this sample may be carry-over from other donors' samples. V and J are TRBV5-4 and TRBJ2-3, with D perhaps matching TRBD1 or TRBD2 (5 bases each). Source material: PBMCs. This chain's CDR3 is CASSFGGMQRTDTQYF. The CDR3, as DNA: TGTGCCAGCAGCTTTGGGGGAATGCAGAGGACAGATACGCAGTATTTT.